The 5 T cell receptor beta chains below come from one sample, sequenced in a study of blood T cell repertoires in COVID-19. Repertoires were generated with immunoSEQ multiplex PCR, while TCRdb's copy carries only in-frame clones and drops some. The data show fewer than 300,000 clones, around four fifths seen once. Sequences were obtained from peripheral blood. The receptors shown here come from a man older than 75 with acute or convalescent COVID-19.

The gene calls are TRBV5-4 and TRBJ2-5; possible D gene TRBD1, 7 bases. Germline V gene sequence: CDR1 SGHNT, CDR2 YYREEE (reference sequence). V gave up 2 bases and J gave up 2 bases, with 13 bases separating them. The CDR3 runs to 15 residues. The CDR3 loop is CASSLRTGGQETQYF. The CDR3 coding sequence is TGTGCCAGCAGCTTACGGACAGGAGGGCAAGAGACCCAGTACTTC. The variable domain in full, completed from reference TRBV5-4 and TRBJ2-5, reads ETGVTQSPTHLIKTRGQQVTLRCSSQSGHNTVSWYQQALGQGPQFIFQYYREEENGRGNFPPRFSGLQFPNYSSELNVNALELDDSALYLCASSLRTGGQETQYFGPGTRLLVL.

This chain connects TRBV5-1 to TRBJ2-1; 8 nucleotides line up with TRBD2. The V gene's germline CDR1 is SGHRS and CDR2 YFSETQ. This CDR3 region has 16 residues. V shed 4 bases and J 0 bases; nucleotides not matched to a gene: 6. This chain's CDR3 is CASSPGGGSSYNEQFF. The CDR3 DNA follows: TGCGCCAGCAGCCCGGGGGGGGGCAGCTCCTACAATGAGCAGTTCTTC.

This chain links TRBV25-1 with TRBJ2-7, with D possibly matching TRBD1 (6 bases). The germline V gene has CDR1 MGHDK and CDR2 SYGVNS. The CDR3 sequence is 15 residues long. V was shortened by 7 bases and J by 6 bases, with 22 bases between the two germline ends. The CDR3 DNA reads TGTGCCAGCACTCCCAGAGGGGGTCGCTCCGCCGAGCAGTACTTC. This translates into CASTPRGGRSAEQYF.

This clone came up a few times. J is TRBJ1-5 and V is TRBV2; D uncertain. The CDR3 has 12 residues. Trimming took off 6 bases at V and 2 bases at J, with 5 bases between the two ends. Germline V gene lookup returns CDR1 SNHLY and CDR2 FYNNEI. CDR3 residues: CASSVGNQPQHF. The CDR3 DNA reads TGTGCCAGCAGCGTCGGCAATCAGCCCCAGCATTTT.

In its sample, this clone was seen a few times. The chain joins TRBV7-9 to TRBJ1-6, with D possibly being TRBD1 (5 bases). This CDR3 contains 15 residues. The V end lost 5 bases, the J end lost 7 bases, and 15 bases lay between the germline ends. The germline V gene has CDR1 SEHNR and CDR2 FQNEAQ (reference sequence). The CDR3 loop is CASSPRDAGNSPLHF. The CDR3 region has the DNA TGTGCCAGCAGCCCCAGGGACGCGGGGAATTCACCCCTCCACTTT.